The 13 T cell receptor beta chains listed next were all sequenced from one sample in a study of shared clonotypes between healthy human individuals. Here immunoSEQ multiplex PCR was the method, and the copy in TCRdb shows in-frame clones only, minus some. The data contain roughly 2.2 million clones, around 92% of them singletons. Material for sequencing was naive CD4+ T cells from PBMCs. The subset: CD45RA+ positively selected. Receptors originate from a man aged 18 to 30 in good health. Some clones in this sample may be carry-over from other donors' samples.

In DNA, the CDR3 is TGTGCCATCAGTGAGTCGAGGGGACTAGCAGCCCAAGAGACCCAGTACTTC. Its protein product is CAISESRGLAAQETQYF. This chain joins TRBV10-3 and TRBJ2-5; 9 positions match TRBD2. The germline CDR1 and CDR2 sequences are ENHRY and SYGVKD. The V segment lost 0 bases and the J segment 1 base; nucleotides outside the gene matches: 6. The CDR3 totals 17 residues.

The V gene is TRBV9, the J gene TRBJ2-7, with D possibly called TRBD1 or TRBD2 (5 bases each). Trimming removed 4 bases at V and 2 bases at J, with 13 bases between. The germline gives CDR1 SGDLS, CDR2 YYNGEE. The CDR3 runs 14 residues. CDR3 nucleotide sequence: TGTGCCAGCAGCCCCCGGGACGCCGCCTACGAGCAGTACTTC. This encodes CASSPRDAAYEQYF.

The V gene is TRBV11-2, the J gene TRBJ2-7; D gene ambiguous. This CDR3 comprises 11 residues. The V and J ends lost 1 base and 7 bases respectively, with 5 bases between them. Germline V gene sequence: CDR1 SGHAT, CDR2 FQNNGV. For the CDR3, the DNA is TGTGCCAGCAGCTTAGTGGAGGAGCAGTACTTC. Translated: CASSLVEEQYF.

V and J are TRBV29-1 and TRBJ2-5; D is possibly TRBD1 (5 bases). Germline CDR1 SQVTM, CDR2 ANQGSEA. This CDR3 is built from 13 residues. V lost 5 bases and J 5 bases, leaving 15 bases between the germline ends. The CDR3 region is CSVTPPGRETQYF. The DNA of the CDR3 is TGCAGCGTTACTCCGCCAGGGCGGGAGACCCAGTACTTC.

The chain carries TRBV7-3 and TRBJ2-3; D gene unclear. The CDR3 has 14 amino acids. Germline assignment: CDR1 SGHTA and CDR2 FQGTGA. Deletions cut 5 bases from V and 4 bases from J, with 13 bases between. This CDR3 is CASSPQGIPDTQYF. CDR3 coding DNA: TGTGCCAGCAGCCCCCAAGGCATTCCAGATACGCAGTATTTT.

The chain links TRBV7-6 to TRBJ2-7; 8 bases are shared with TRBD2. CDR1 and CDR2 from the germline V gene are SGHVS and FNYEAQ. J gave up 0 bases and V 2 bases, and 9 bases lay outside the gene matches. This CDR3 is 17 amino acids long. In nucleotides, the CDR3 is TGTGCCAGCAGCTTAAGCCTAGCGGGCGTTAGCTCCTACGAGCAGTACTTC. Amino acids: CASSLSLAGVSSYEQYF.

The sample holds a few counts of this clone. J is TRBJ1-2 and V is TRBV30; D is perhaps TRBD1 (5 bases). Per the germline V gene, CDR1 is GTSNPN and CDR2 is SVGIG (reference sequence). V lost 4 bases, J lost 4 bases, and 16 bases lay in between. This CDR3 contains 14 residues. CDR3 sequence: CAWKGAKGSYGYTF. CDR3 nucleotides: TGTGCCTGGAAAGGGGCTAAGGGAAGCTATGGCTACACCTTC.

This clone was detected a few times. The CDR3 end shows no conserved phenylalanine or tryptophan, and so a read error is likely. The V gene is TRBV28, the J gene TRBJ1-2; D gene ambiguous. V dropped 6 bases and J dropped 7 bases, with 15 bases sitting between them. Germline CDR1 MDHEN, CDR2 SYDVKM. The CDR3 totals 13 residues. CDR3 protein: CASSPTPVIGYTI. In nucleotides, the CDR3 is TGTGCCAGCAGCCCGACCCCCGTAATTGGCTACACCATC.

The chain uses TRBV10-3 and TRBJ2-2; TRBD2 aligns across 8 bases. This CDR3 is 16 amino acids long. The ends lost 8 bases at V and 1 base at J; junction bases unmatched: 9. The germline gives CDR1 ENHRY, CDR2 SYGVKD. The CDR3 bases are TGTGCCATCCCCAGGACTAGCCCTCTGAACACCGGGGAGCTGTTTTTT. This codes for CAIPRTSPLNTGELFF.

The gene calls are TRBV4-3 and TRBJ2-7, with 11 bases aligning to TRBD1. CDR1 and CDR2 (germline): LGHNA, YSLEER. This CDR3 is built from 15 residues. The V segment lost 4 bases and the J segment 2 bases; nucleotides outside the gene matches: 4. The DNA of the CDR3 is TGCGCCAGCAGCCTCGGACAGGGGGCCACCTACGAGCAGTACTTC. This codes for CASSLGQGATYEQYF.

The V call is TRBV5-1, the J call TRBJ2-3; 8 bases are a match to TRBD2. CDR3 length equals 15 residues. The germline V gene encodes CDR1 SGHRS and CDR2 YFSETQ. V shed 1 base, J shed 5 bases, and the junction held 6 bases outside the gene matches. DNA of the CDR3: TGCGCCAGCAGCTTGCTCAGCGGGAGTGGAGATACGCAGTATTTT. Translated, it gives CASSLLSGSGDTQYF. Full variable domain (outside the CDR3, taken from reference TRBV5-1 and TRBJ2-3): KAGVTQTPRYLIKTRGQQVTLSCSPISGHRSVSWYQQTPGQGLQFLFEYFSETQRNKGNFPGRFSGRQFSNSRSEMNVSTLELGDSALYLCASSLLSGSGDTQYFGPGTRLTVL.

This sequence joins TRBV5-4 and TRBJ1-2; possibly TRBD1 for D (6 bases). The CDR3 has 14 amino acids. CDR1 and CDR2 (germline): SGHNT, YYREEE (reference sequence). Trimming shortened V by 4 bases and J by 2 bases, and 12 bases separated the two germline ends. Here the CDR3 reads CASSPDSKNYGYTF. The CDR3 DNA is TGTGCCAGCAGCCCGGACAGCAAAAACTATGGCTACACCTTC.

The rearrangement uses TRBV7-2 and TRBJ1-6; the D is unclear. V was shortened by 7 bases and J by 0 bases, with 13 bases between the two germline ends. CDR3 length: 16 amino acids. CDR1 and CDR2 from the germline V gene are SGHTA and FQGNSA. The CDR3 loop is CASTERSLSYNSPLHF. The CDR3, as DNA: TGTGCCAGCACGGAGCGATCCCTCTCCTATAATTCACCCCTCCACTTT. Variable domain in full (rest from reference TRBV7-2 and TRBJ1-6): GAGVSQSPSNKVTEKGKDVELRCDPISGHTALYWYRQSLGQGLEFLIYFQGNSAPDKSGLPSDRFSAERTGGSVSTLTIQRTQQEDSAVYLCASTERSLSYNSPLHFGNGTRLTVT.